The 5 T cell receptor beta chains given below trace back to one sample, sequenced in a study of blood T cell repertoires in COVID-19. The repertoire was sequenced with immunoSEQ multiplex PCR; TCRdb's copy has only in-frame clones and lacks some. The sample holds roughly 68,000 clones; about 90% are singletons and the top ten take roughly 6.3%. Sequencing used peripheral blood. Receptors originate from a woman older than 75 with active COVID-19.

The chain combines TRBV21-1 with TRBJ2-2; the table's D call TRBD1 went unverified against the DNA. TRBV21-1 is marked as a pseudogene. The CDR3 loop spans 15 amino acids. The CDR3 here is CASSNTTGRTGELFF. As DNA, the CDR3 is TGTGCCAGCAGCAATACGACAGGCCGCACCGGGGAGCTGTTTTTT.

Turning to this clone: The identical CDR3 is also encoded by other nucleotide sequences in the sample. The chain combines TRBV18 with TRBJ2-3; D not resolved. CDR3 length: 13 residues. The germline gives CDR1 KGHSH, CDR2 LQKENI. The ends were cut back, 3 bases at V and 3 bases at J, with 7 bases in the middle. Here the CDR3 DNA reads TGTGCCAGCTCACCGTCTAGTACAGATACGCAGTATTTT. Translating gives CASSPSSTDTQYF.

The chain joins TRBV7-2 to TRBJ1-2; D possibly corresponds to TRBD1 (5 bases). Between the trimmed V and J ends, which lost 1 base and 5 bases, there was a span of 8 bases. Germline lookup yields CDR1 SGHTA and CDR2 FQGNSA. This CDR3 region has 13 residues. Here the CDR3 reads CASSLDRLYGYTF. The CDR3 DNA reads as TGTGCCAGCAGCTTAGACAGGCTATATGGCTACACCTTC.

The V and J genes are TRBV19 and TRBJ2-2; maybe TRBD1 (6 bases). The CDR3 length is 12 residues. The V gene lost 7 bases and the J gene lost 5 bases, with 8 bases spanning the gap. Germline CDR1 is LNHDA and CDR2 is SQIVND (reference sequence). The CDR3 bases are TGTGCCAGTACAGGGGAGACCGGGGAGCTGTTTTTT. Translating gives CASTGETGELFF.

The chain uses TRBV10-3 and TRBJ1-4; D uncertain. CDR1 is ENHRY, CDR2 SYGVKD, per germline. Trimming cost V 3 bases and J 8 bases, with 10 bases left between them. The CDR3 is 13 amino acids. As DNA, the CDR3 is TGTGCCATCAGTGAACGTACCCAGGAAAAACTGTTTTTT. Translating gives CAISERTQEKLFF.